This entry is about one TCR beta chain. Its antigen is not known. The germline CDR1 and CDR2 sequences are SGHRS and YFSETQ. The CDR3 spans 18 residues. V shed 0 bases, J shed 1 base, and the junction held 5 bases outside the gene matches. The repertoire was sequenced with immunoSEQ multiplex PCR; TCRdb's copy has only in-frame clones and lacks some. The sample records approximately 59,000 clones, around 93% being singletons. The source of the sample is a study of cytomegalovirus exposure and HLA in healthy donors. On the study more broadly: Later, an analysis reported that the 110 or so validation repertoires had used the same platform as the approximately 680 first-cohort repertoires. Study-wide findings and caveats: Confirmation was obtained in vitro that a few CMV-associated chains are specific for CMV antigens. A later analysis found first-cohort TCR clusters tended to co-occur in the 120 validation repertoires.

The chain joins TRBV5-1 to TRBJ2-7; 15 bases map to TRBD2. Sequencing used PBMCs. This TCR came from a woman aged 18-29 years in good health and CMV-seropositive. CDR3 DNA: TGCGCCAGCAGCTTGGCCGGGACTAGCGGGGGGCCATCCTACGAGCAGTACTTC. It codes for CASSLAGTSGGPSYEQYF.